Below, 22 T cell receptor beta chains from the same sample are listed, as sequenced in a study of vaccination and CD4 T cells after COVID-19 (dated by TCRdb to the early 2020s). The library was produced with PCR. Instrument used: Illumina iSeq 100. DNA from cultured CD4+ T cells underwent TCR sequencing with the Oncomine TCR Beta short-read assay at the Johns Hopkins FTIC core. TCRdb's own reprocessing of the public reads used fastp at Q25 and MiXCR and kept productive beta chains. One record per CDR3 amino acid sequence lists the most common genes and DNA. This sample gives 17,000 or so distinct CDR3 sequences in total; roughly 30% of them show up just once. The ten largest account for 15% to 19% of the sample. Antigen specificity for these receptors is unknown. Taken with the paper, the label for treatment or condition translates to: roughly ten-day PBMC culture with coronavirus spike peptide pools or control peptides (ViraFEST assay).

The sample comprised cultured CD4+ T cells from blood. Receptors were obtained from a human donor with COVID-19.

This clonotype has just a few counts. The chain joins TRBV25-1 to TRBJ1-5; D is perhaps TRBD1 (5 bases). V was trimmed by 5 bases and J by 7 bases, leaving 12 bases between them. This CDR3 comprises 13 residues. From germline, CDR1 is MGHDK and CDR2 SYGVNS. CDR3 residues: CASSPTGTQPQHF. CDR3 nucleotides: TGTGCCAGCAGTCCTACAGGTACCCAGCCCCAGCATTTT.

The V gene is TRBV6-2 or TRBV6-3, the J gene TRBJ1-5; D possibly corresponds to TRBD1 (5 bases). There are 16 residues in the CDR3. Germline lookup yields CDR1 MNHEY and CDR2 SVGEGT. V lost 5 bases and J 2 bases, leaving 16 bases between the germline ends. Here the CDR3 reads CASSTLGGNGNQPQHF. The CDR3 DNA reads TGTGCCAGCAGTACCCTGGGGGGGAATGGCAATCAGCCCCAGCATTTT.

This clonotype was counted only a few times. The chain carries TRBV19 and TRBJ2-5; perhaps TRBD1 as D (6 bases). This CDR3 contains 14 residues. The V and J ends lost 3 bases and 5 bases respectively, with 13 bases between them. The germline V gene has CDR1 LNHDA and CDR2 SQIVND (reference sequence). The CDR3 DNA sequence: TGTGCCAGTAGTATCCAGGGGCTGGGGGAGACCCAGTACTTC. Amino acids: CASSIQGLGETQYF.

As DNA, the CDR3 is TGCAGTGCTAACAGGGGGTATAGCAATCAGCCCCAGCATTTT. Translated: CSANRGYSNQPQHF. This chain joins TRBV20-1 and TRBJ1-5, with TRBD1 matching over 8 bases. The germline V gene encodes CDR1 DFQATT and CDR2 SNEGSKA (reference sequence). This CDR3 has 14 residues. V lost 4 bases, J lost 0 bases, and 2 bases stayed unmatched.

The gene calls are TRBV19 and TRBJ1-1; D is unresolved. This CDR3 is built from 15 residues. Deletions cut 7 bases from V and 0 bases from J, with 15 bases between. Germline CDR1 is LNHDA and CDR2 is SQIVND (reference sequence). The CDR3 loop is CASIRRDSLNTEAFF. CDR3 nucleotides: TGTGCCAGTATCCGGAGGGATTCGTTGAACACTGAAGCTTTCTTT.

This clonotype was detected only a few times. V gene TRBV15 combines with J gene TRBJ1-1; 10 nucleotides agree with TRBD1. V was clipped by 2 bases and J by 0 bases; unmatched bases: 3. The CDR3 has 16 amino acids. Germline V lookup: CDR1 LNHNV, CDR2 YYDKDF (reference sequence). The DNA for the CDR3 is TGTGCCACCAGCAGACCGGGACAGGGGTTGAACACTGAAGCTTTCTTT. It translates to CATSRPGQGLNTEAFF. Variable domain in full (rest from reference TRBV15 and TRBJ1-1): DAMVIQNPRYQVTQFGKPVTLSCSQTLNHNVMYWYQQKSSQAPKLLFHYYDKDFNNEADTPDNFQSRRPNTSFCFLDIRSPGLGDTAMYLCATSRPGQGLNTEAFFGQGTRLTVV.

This clonotype occurred a few times. The V gene is TRBV6-1, the J gene TRBJ2-2; TRBD2 agrees at 8 bases. Germline CDR1 reads MNHNS; CDR2 reads SASEGT. Trimming took 7 bases from V and 6 from J; bases not matched to a gene: 7. The CDR3 length is 14 residues. The CDR3 DNA reads TGTGCCAGCAAATATTCGGGGGGGTCCGGGGAGCTGTTTTTT. This codes for CASKYSGGSGELFF.

The chain employs TRBV5-1 and TRBJ1-3, with D perhaps TRBD1 (5 bases). CDR1 is SGHRS, CDR2 YFSETQ, per germline. With 4 bases removed from V and 0 bases from J, the gap between germline ends came to 11 bases. The CDR3 consists of 15 residues. In DNA form, the CDR3 reads TGCGCCAGCAGCGGGGAGGGGATCTCTGGAAACACCATATATTTT. Translated, it gives CASSGEGISGNTIYF. The full variable domain, its missing parts supplied by reference TRBV5-1 and TRBJ1-3, is KAGVTQTPRYLIKTRGQQVTLSCSPISGHRSVSWYQQTPGQGLQFLFEYFSETQRNKGNFPGRFSGRQFSNSRSEMNVSTLELGDSALYLCASSGEGISGNTIYFGEGSWLTVV.

This clonotype has more than one count but fewer than ten. The V call is TRBV20-1, the J call TRBJ1-4; D may be TRBD1 (5 bases). V lost 5 bases and J 4 bases, leaving 14 bases between the germline ends. CDR3 length: 14 amino acids. Per germline, CDR1 DFQATT and CDR2 SNEGSKA (reference sequence). CDR3 region: CSASPGPINEKLFF. Written as DNA, the CDR3 is TGCAGTGCTTCACCGGGACCGATTAATGAAAAACTGTTTTTT.

The chain couples TRBV20-1 to TRBJ2-7; no firm D call. The germline V gene encodes CDR1 DFQATT and CDR2 SNEGSKA (reference sequence). V lost 6 bases, J lost 0 bases, and 15 bases lay in between. CDR3 length equals 14 residues. The CDR3 nucleotides are TGCAGTGCGGCCCTGGTCAGGAGCTCCTACGAGCAGTACTTC. Protein product: CSAALVRSSYEQYF.

The rearrangement links TRBV7-2 to TRBJ2-3, with D perhaps assigned TRBD1 or TRBD2 (5 bases each). This CDR3 is 15 amino acids long. CDR1 SGHTA and CDR2 FQGNSA come from the germline V gene. Deletions cut 5 bases from V and 3 bases from J, with 15 bases between. The CDR3, as DNA: TGTGCCAGCAGCGAGGGACCCGTCGGTACAGATACGCAGTATTTT. Amino acids: CASSEGPVGTDTQYF.

The chain carries TRBV6-1 and TRBJ1-6, with 7 bases aligning to TRBD1. CDR1 and CDR2 (germline): MNHNS, SASEGT. The CDR3 length is 13 residues. The J segment lost 9 bases and the V segment lost 6 bases, leaving 5 bases of the junction unmatched. CDR3 protein: CASRDRTGSPLHF. The CDR3 nucleotides are TGTGCCAGCAGGGACAGGACCGGTTCACCCCTCCACTTT.

Only one count was recorded for this clonotype. DNA of the CDR3: TGTGCCAGCAGCTCAAGGACTAGCGGGGGACCCCGGGAGACCCAGTACTTC. Its translation: CASSSRTSGGPRETQYF. J is TRBJ2-5 and V is TRBV7-9, with 13 bases matching TRBD2. After removal of 4 bases from V and 5 bases from J, the junction contained 10 bases not matched to a gene. The CDR3 has 17 residues. Germline V gene sequence: CDR1 SEHNR, CDR2 FQNEAQ (reference sequence).

The chain links TRBV7-2 to TRBJ1-2, with D unclear. The CDR3 has 14 residues. V lost 1 base and J lost 6, with 12 bases in between. Germline V CDR1 and CDR2: SGHTA, FQGNSA. The CDR3 DNA is TGTGCCAGCAGCTTAGTCTCGGGGTCGGATGGCTACACCTTC. Its protein is CASSLVSGSDGYTF.

The rearrangement uses TRBV11-3 and TRBJ2-2; TRBD1 matches at 7 bases. This CDR3 spans 16 amino acids. Germline V CDR1 and CDR2: SGHNT, YENEEA. After removal of 4 bases from V and 2 bases from J, the junction contained 7 bases not matched to a gene. The CDR3 DNA is TGTGCCAGCAGCTCGAAGGGACAGCCTAACACCGGGGAGCTGTTTTTT. It encodes CASSSKGQPNTGELFF.

The chain combines TRBV4-1 with TRBJ1-2, with D maybe TRBD1 (5 bases). With 2 bases removed from V and 8 bases from J, the gap between germline ends came to 12 bases. Germline lookup yields CDR1 MGHRA and CDR2 YSYEKL. CDR3 length: 13 residues. CDR3 sequence reads: CASSQRWDGGYTF. CDR3 sequence (DNA): TGCGCCAGCAGCCAACGATGGGACGGCGGCTACACCTTC.

The chain joins TRBV7-6 to TRBJ2-1, with TRBD2 identical over 15 bases. V lost 4 bases and J lost 8; bases outside the gene matches: 9. CDR3 length: 17 amino acids. Germline assignment: CDR1 SGHVS and CDR2 FNYEAQ. CDR3 sequence reads: CASSSRTSGGAGDEQFF. The CDR3 coding sequence is TGTGCCAGCAGCTCCCGGACTAGCGGGGGGGCCGGGGATGAGCAGTTCTTC.

This clonotype has more than one count but fewer than ten. V usage is TRBV29-1 and J usage is TRBJ1-2; possible D gene TRBD1, 5 bases. The germline V gene has CDR1 SQVTM and CDR2 ANQGSEA. CDR3 length: 13 amino acids. V lost 0 bases, J lost 8 bases, and 13 bases lay in between. This CDR3 is CSVEEEGMGGYTF. The CDR3 DNA sequence: TGCAGCGTTGAAGAGGAGGGGATGGGGGGCTACACCTTC.

The J gene is TRBJ1-1, the V gene TRBV18; weak D call: TRBD1 (5 bases). The CDR3 extends over 13 amino acids. Deletions cut 1 base from V and 5 bases from J, with 8 bases between. In germline, CDR1 is KGHSH, CDR2 LQKENI. The CDR3 here is CASSPRGETEAFF. In nucleotides, the CDR3 is TGTGCCAGCTCACCACGGGGGGAAACTGAAGCTTTCTTT.

This clonotype was seen more than once but under ten times. V and J are TRBV20-1 and TRBJ1-5; 7 positions agree with TRBD1. Unmatched junction bases numbered 13, after V lost 4 bases and J lost 4 bases. The CDR3 runs 16 residues. The V gene's germline CDR1 is DFQATT and CDR2 SNEGSKA (reference sequence). The CDR3 sequence: CSAIRPTGIPNQPQHF. CDR3 nucleotides: TGCAGTGCTATCCGCCCGACAGGGATCCCGAATCAGCCCCAGCATTTT.

V and J are TRBV7-3 and TRBJ2-2; D might be TRBD1 (6 bases). The germline gives CDR1 SGHTA, CDR2 FQGTGA. This CDR3 spans 16 amino acids. V was trimmed by 4 bases and J by 1 base, leaving 13 bases between them. The CDR3 DNA sequence: TGTGCCAGCAGCTCCATTCCGGGACAGAACACCGGGGAGCTGTTTTTT. The encoded protein is CASSSIPGQNTGELFF.

This clonotype was counted only a few times. This chain joins TRBV6-1 and TRBJ2-3; 7 bases map to TRBD2. CDR3 length equals 15 residues. Germline-derived CDR1 and CDR2 are MNHNS and SASEGT. V lost 6 bases and J lost 0; bases outside the gene matches: 6. The CDR3 loop is CASSHKGLSTDTQYF. The CDR3 nucleotides are TGTGCCAGCAGCCACAAGGGACTAAGCACAGATACGCAGTATTTT.